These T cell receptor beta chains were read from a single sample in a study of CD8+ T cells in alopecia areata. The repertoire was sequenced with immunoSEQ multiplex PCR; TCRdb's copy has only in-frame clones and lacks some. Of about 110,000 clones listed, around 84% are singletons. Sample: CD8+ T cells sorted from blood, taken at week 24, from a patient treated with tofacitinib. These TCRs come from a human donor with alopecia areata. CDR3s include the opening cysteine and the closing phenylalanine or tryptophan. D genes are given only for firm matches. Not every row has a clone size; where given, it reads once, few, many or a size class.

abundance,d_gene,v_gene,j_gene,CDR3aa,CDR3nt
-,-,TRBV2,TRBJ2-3,CASSEGGGSTDTQYF,TGTGCCAGCAGTGAGGGGGGTGGGAGCACAGATACGCAGTATTTT
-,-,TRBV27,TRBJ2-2,CASSTPGSGELFF,TGTGCCAGCAGTACCCCTGGCTCCGGGGAGCTGTTTTTT
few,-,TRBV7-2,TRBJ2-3,CASSQPLRTEATDTQYF,TGTGCCAGCAGCCAACCTCTACGGACCGAAGCTACAGATACGCAGTATTTT
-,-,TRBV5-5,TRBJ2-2,CASSLAPGNTGELFF,TGTGCCAGCAGCTTGGCGCCAGGGAACACCGGGGAGCTGTTTTTT
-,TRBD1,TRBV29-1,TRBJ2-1,CSVARQGQFYNEQFF,TGCAGCGTTGCCAGACAGGGTCAGTTCTACAATGAGCAGTTCTTC
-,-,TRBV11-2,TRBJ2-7,CASSSPSGYEQYF,TGTGCCAGCAGCTCCCCTTCAGGCTACGAGCAGTACTTC
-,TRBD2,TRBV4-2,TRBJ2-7,CASSQENPGGASYEQYF,TGTGCCAGCAGCCAAGAGAATCCCGGGGGGGCCTCCTACGAGCAGTACTTC
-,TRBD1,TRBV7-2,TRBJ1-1,CASSPWTGVTEAFF,TGTGCCAGCAGCCCCTGGACAGGGGTGACTGAAGCTTTCTTT
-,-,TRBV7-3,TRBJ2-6,CASNFGVNSGANVLTF,TGTGCCAGCAACTTCGGGGTAAACTCTGGGGCCAACGTCCTGACTTTC
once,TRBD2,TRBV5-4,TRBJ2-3,CASSLESGGTTDTQYF,TGTGCCAGCAGCTTAGAGAGCGGGGGGACCACAGATACGCAGTATTTT
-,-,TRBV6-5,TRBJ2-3,CASSYRQFSTDTQYF,TGTGCCAGCAGTTACCGGCAGTTTAGCACAGATACGCAGTATTTT
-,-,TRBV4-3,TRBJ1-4,CASSQDGAVANEKLFF,TGCGCCAGCAGCCAAGATGGGGCAGTGGCTAATGAAAAACTGTTTTTT
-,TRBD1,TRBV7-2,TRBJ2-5,CASSSPGQVGETQYF,TGTGCCAGCAGTTCCCCTGGACAGGTCGGGGAGACCCAGTACTTC
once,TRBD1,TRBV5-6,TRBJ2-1,CASSWWTGDYNEQFF,TGTGCCAGCAGCTGGTGGACAGGGGATTACAATGAGCAGTTCTTC
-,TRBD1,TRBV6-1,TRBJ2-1,CASIQTGGYNEQFF,TGTGCCAGCATTCAGACAGGGGGCTACAATGAGCAGTTCTTC
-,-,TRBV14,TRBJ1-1,CASSHWGRGALNTEAFF,TGTGCCAGCAGCCATTGGGGACGGGGGGCCTTGAACACTGAAGCTTTCTTT
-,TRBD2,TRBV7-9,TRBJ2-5,CASSVGTSGGQETQYF,TGTGCCAGCAGCGTTGGGACTAGCGGGGGGCAGGAGACCCAGTACTTC
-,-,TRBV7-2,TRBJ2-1,CASSSGTFRNEQFF,TGTGCCAGCAGCTCCGGGACCTTTCGGAATGAGCAGTTCTTC
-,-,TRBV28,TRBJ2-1,CASNPTLSYNEQFF,TGTGCCAGCAACCCGACACTTTCCTACAATGAGCAGTTCTTC
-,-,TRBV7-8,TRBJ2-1,CASSSLFGSYNEQFF,TGTGCCAGCAGCTCCCTTTTCGGGTCCTACAATGAGCAGTTCTTC
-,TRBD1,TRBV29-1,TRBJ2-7,CSARDRGNYEQYF,TGCAGCGCTAGGGACAGGGGAAACTACGAGCAGTACTTC
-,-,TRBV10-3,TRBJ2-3,CAISEPQGDTQYF,TGTGCCATCAGTGAGCCGCAAGGAGATACGCAGTATTTT
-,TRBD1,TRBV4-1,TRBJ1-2,CASSQGQGAETHYGYTF,TGCGCCAGCAGCCAGGGACAGGGGGCCGAAACGCACTATGGCTACACCTTC
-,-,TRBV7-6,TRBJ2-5,CASSPRRGASRETQYF,TGTGCCAGCAGCCCCCGCCGGGGGGCCAGCCGGGAGACCCAGTACTTC
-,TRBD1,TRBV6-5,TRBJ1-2,CASSSTGAYGYTF,TGTGCCAGCAGTTCTACAGGGGCGTATGGCTACACCTTC
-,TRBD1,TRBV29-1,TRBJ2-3,CSVTGDTQYF,TGCAGCGTTACAGGGGACACGCAGTATTTT
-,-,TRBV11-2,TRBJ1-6,CASSSDIGAPLHF,TGTGCCAGCAGCAGCGACATAGGAGCGCCCCTCCACTTT
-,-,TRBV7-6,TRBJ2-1,CASSLVDSHEQFF,TGTGCCAGCAGCTTAGTAGACAGTCATGAGCAGTTCTTC
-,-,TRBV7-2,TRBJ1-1,CASSPTDGTEAFF,TGTGCCAGCAGCCCCACAGATGGCACTGAAGCTTTCTTT
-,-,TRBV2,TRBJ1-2,CASSEAEETYYGYTF,TGTGCCAGCAGTGAAGCGGAAGAGACTTACTATGGCTACACCTTC
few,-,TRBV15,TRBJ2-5,CATSRPPRKGGAHSRETQYF,TGTGCCACCAGCAGACCCCCCCGGAAGGGCGGGGCACACTCCAGGGAGACCCAGTACTTC
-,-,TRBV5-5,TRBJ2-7,CASRGPGEQYF,TGTGCCAGCAGAGGTCCTGGCGAGCAGTACTTC
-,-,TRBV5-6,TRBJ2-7,CASSLTRDSHYEQYF,TGTGCCAGCAGCTTGACCCGGGACTCCCACTACGAGCAGTACTTC
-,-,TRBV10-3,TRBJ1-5,CAISESSNQPQHF,TGTGCCATCAGTGAGTCTAGCAATCAGCCCCAGCATTTT
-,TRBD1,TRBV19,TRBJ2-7,CASSIGTGAAYEQYF,TGTGCCAGTAGTATTGGGACAGGGGCGGCCTACGAGCAGTACTTC
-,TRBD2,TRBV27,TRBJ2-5,CASTQKGTSGRETQYF,TGTGCCAGCACCCAAAAGGGAACTAGCGGCCGGGAGACCCAGTACTTC
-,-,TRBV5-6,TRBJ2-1,CASTPGDNEQFF,TGTGCCAGCACGCCCGGAGACAATGAGCAGTTCTTC
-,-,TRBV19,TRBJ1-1,CASSMGMNTEAFF,TGTGCCAGTAGTATGGGCATGAACACTGAAGCTTTCTTT
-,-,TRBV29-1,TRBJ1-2,CSVDAMGVGSRSFYGYTF,TGCAGCGTTGACGCTATGGGTGTAGGGAGCAGGTCTTTCTATGGCTACACCTTC
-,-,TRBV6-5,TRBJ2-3,CASSYVGITDTQYF,TGTGCCAGCAGTTACGTAGGGATCACGGATACGCAGTATTTT
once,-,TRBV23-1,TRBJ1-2,CATETPRRLYGYTF,TGCGCCACCGAAACCCCGCGGCGCCTATATGGCTACACCTTC
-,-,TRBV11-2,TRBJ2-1,CASSLNEQFF,TGTGCCAGCAGCCTAAATGAGCAGTTCTTC
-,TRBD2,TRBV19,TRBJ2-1,CASSITASGGAGQFF,TGTGCCAGTAGTATAACTGCTAGCGGGGGGGCCGGGCAGTTCTTC